The clone carrying this TCR beta chain was picked up a small number of times. Its antigen is unidentified. TCRB transcripts that were expressed got sequenced, as all of the isolated RNA had been reverse transcribed. Using immunoSEQ multiplex PCR, the repertoire was profiled, and TCRdb retains in-frame clones only, with some absent. This sample carries 250,000 to 350,000 clones, approximately 14% of them seen once, and the ten largest clones take 6.7%. The CDR3 extends over 16 amino acids. Germline loops: CDR1 SGHTA, CDR2 FQGTGA. V gave up 4 bases and J gave up 2 bases; unmatched junction bases: 3. The data derive from a study of beta chain features in type 1 diabetes. Study observations and caveats: Fewer insertions but more deletions were seen at VDJ junctions in type 1 diabetes patients. cDNA sequencing could over-represent cells with high TCR expression.

The chain uses TRBV7-3 and TRBJ2-3; 13 nucleotides match TRBD2. The receptor was isolated from a man aged 30-40 years in good health. The sequencing input was central memory CD4+ T cells from blood. CDR3 nucleotides: TGTGCCAGCAGCTCGGGACTAGCGGGACTCACAGATACGCAGTATTTT. Translating gives CASSSGLAGLTDTQYF. Combining the CDR3 with reference TRBV7-3 and TRBJ2-3 gives the whole variable domain GAGVSQTPSNKVTEKGKYVELRCDPISGHTALYWYRQSLGQGPEFLIYFQGTGAADDSGLPNDRFFAVRPEGSVSTLKIQRTERGDSAVYLCASSSGLAGLTDTQYFGPGTRLTVL.